The 24 T cell receptor beta chains in this list originate from one sample, sequenced in a study of Graves' ophthalmopathy and Graves' hyperthyroidism. The authors amplified TCR beta CDR3 regions from RNA transcripts. First-round RT-PCR relied on HTBI primers, and a second-round multiplex PCR came next. Via MiXCR, TCRdb re-called the multiplex PCR reads, giving one row per CDR3 protein. The repertoire holds 650,000 to 900,000 distinct CDR3 sequences, approximately 40% seen once, with 44% in the top ten. The sample comprised peripheral blood. These receptors came from an adult man with Graves' ophthalmopathy.

The table lists this clonotype with a few counts. The chain recombines TRBV20-1 with TRBJ2-2; D gene uncertain. The CDR3 totals 10 residues. In germline, CDR1 is DFQATT, CDR2 SNEGSKA (reference sequence). V shed 1 base and J shed 6 bases, with 0 bases lying between them. Written as DNA, the CDR3 is TGCAGTGCTAGAGCCGGGGAGCTGTTTTTT. It is translated as CSARAGELFF.

This clonotype was recorded once. This chain uses TRBV19 with TRBJ2-6; TRBD1 matches 11 bases. The CDR3 runs to 17 residues. Losses at the gene ends were 5 bases for V and 4 bases for J; bases not matched to a gene: 7. Germline values: CDR1 LNHDA, CDR2 SQIVND (reference sequence). CDR3 amino acids: CASSPGQGGFGANVLTF. The CDR3, as DNA: TGTGCCAGTAGTCCGGGACAGGGGGGCTTCGGGGCCAACGTCCTGACTTTC.

The chain is built from TRBV10-3 and TRBJ1-6; D is possibly TRBD1 (6 bases). V shed 0 bases and J shed 2 bases, with 8 bases lying between them. The germline V gene encodes CDR1 ENHRY and CDR2 SYGVKD. The CDR3 totals 16 residues. CDR3 region: CAISESTGPYNSPLHF. CDR3 in DNA: TGTGCCATCAGTGAGTCAACAGGGCCCTATAATTCACCCCTCCACTTT.

The J gene is TRBJ1-6, the V gene TRBV19; D unresolved. This CDR3 is built from 13 residues. Between the trimmed V and J ends, which lost 11 bases and 7 bases, there was a span of 15 bases. Per the germline V gene, CDR1 is LNHDA and CDR2 is SQIVND (reference sequence). The CDR3, as DNA: TGTGCCTGGAGTGTAGGGAAGAATTCACCCCTCCACTTT. Residues: CAWSVGKNSPLHF.

The chain joins TRBV7-2 to TRBJ2-7, with no clear D. The V end was cut by 5 bases, the J end by 2 bases, with 16 bases between. Germline V gene lookup returns CDR1 SGHTA and CDR2 FQGNSA. The CDR3 extends over 15 amino acids. Here the CDR3 reads CASSQGPGPTYEQYF. The CDR3 DNA sequence: TGTGCCAGCAGCCAAGGGCCCGGGCCGACCTACGAGCAGTACTTC.

In its sample, this clonotype was seen many times. The chain has TRBV7-2 and TRBJ1-1; the D gene is possibly TRBD1 (6 bases). V lost 2 bases to trimming and J lost 6 bases, with 13 bases between them. The CDR3 has 14 amino acids. Germline CDR1 reads SGHTA; CDR2 reads FQGNSA. DNA for the CDR3: TGTGCCAGCAGCTTAAGTACAGGGAGGTCTGAAGCTTTCTTT. Its translation: CASSLSTGRSEAFF.

This chain connects TRBV19 to TRBJ1-2; TRBD1 matches at 9 bases. After removal of 5 bases from V and 2 bases from J, the junction contained 9 bases not matched to a gene. Germline V gene sequence: CDR1 LNHDA, CDR2 SQIVND (reference sequence). This CDR3 contains 16 residues. The chain's CDR3 is CASSVPGTGTNYGYTF. The CDR3, as DNA: TGTGCCAGTAGTGTCCCTGGGACAGGGACCAACTATGGCTACACCTTC. The full variable domain, in which reference TRBV19 and TRBJ1-2 provide the parts outside the CDR3, is DGGITQSPKYLFRKEGQNVTLSCEQNLNHDAMYWYRQDPGQGLRLIYYSQIVNDFQKGDIAEGYSVSREKKESFPLTVTSAQKNPTAFYLCASSVPGTGTNYGYTFGSGTRLTVV.

V gene TRBV2 combines with J gene TRBJ2-3, with D hard to call. Germline CDR1 reads SNHLY; CDR2 reads FYNNEI. CDR3 length equals 14 residues. In nucleotides, the CDR3 is TGTGCAACCAAGGCAGGTTTTGTCGGAGATACGCAGTATTTT. Protein product: CATKAGFVGDTQYF.

This clonotype turned up a few times. One end of the junction fails to match germline, which may point to a read error. CDR3 coding DNA: TGTGCCATCAGCGAGATCGAGGAGAACACCGGGGAGCTGCTTTTT. This encodes CAISEIEENTGELLF. The chain has TRBV10-3 and TRBJ2-2; perhaps TRBD2 as D (5 bases). This CDR3 has 15 residues. The V gene's germline CDR1 is ENHRY and CDR2 SYGVKD.

The table lists this clonotype with a few counts. The chain combines TRBV20-1 with TRBJ2-7; TRBD1 matches at 9 bases. There are 13 residues in the CDR3. Germline V CDR1 and CDR2: DFQATT, SNEGSKA (reference sequence). V shed 6 bases, J shed 9 bases, and the junction held 12 bases outside the gene matches. CDR3 in DNA: TGCAGTGCGAGCCCCGGGACAGGGAAGGGGCAGTACTTC. Its protein product is CSASPGTGKGQYF.

CDR3 coding DNA: TGTGCCATCAGTGACCCCAGGGGGCTGAACACCGGGGAGCTGTTTTTT. Its protein product is CAISDPRGLNTGELFF. The rearrangement links TRBV10-3 to TRBJ2-2; 8 bases match TRBD1. V was pared by 3 bases and J by 1 base, with 4 bases of the junction left unmatched. The CDR3 is 16 residues long. Per the germline V gene, CDR1 is ENHRY and CDR2 is SYGVKD.

CDR3 residues: CASSLRLGEKLFF. The CDR3 DNA reads as TGTGCCAGCAGTTTGCGGTTGGGTGAAAAACTGTTTTTT. J is TRBJ1-4 and V is TRBV27, with D unresolved. The CDR3 has 13 amino acids. Germline V gives CDR1 MNHEY, CDR2 SMNVEV (reference sequence). The V end was cut by 3 bases, the J end by 7 bases, with 9 bases between.

The chain joins TRBV25-1 to TRBJ1-2; D gene ambiguous. CDR1 is MGHDK, CDR2 SYGVNS, per germline. The CDR3 runs to 12 residues. The CDR3 region has the DNA TGTGCTAGAGAATCTCCCCTAGGAGGCTACACCTTC. Protein sequence: CARESPLGGYTF.

This clonotype was picked up many times. The V and J genes are TRBV7-9 and TRBJ2-5, with a tentative D call TRBD2 (6 bases). V lost 2 bases to trimming and J lost 5 bases, with 12 bases between them. In germline, CDR1 is SEHNR, CDR2 FQNEAQ (reference sequence). The CDR3 extends over 14 amino acids. In nucleotides, the CDR3 is TGTGCCAGCAGCTTATTAGCGGCCCTGGAGACCCAGTACTTC. Protein sequence: CASSLLAALETQYF.

The V and J genes are TRBV6-2 or TRBV6-3 and TRBJ2-2; possible D gene TRBD2, 6 bases. CDR3 length equals 16 residues. Trimming removed 4 bases at V and 8 bases at J, with 20 bases between. The germline gives CDR1 MNHEY, CDR2 SVGEGT. The CDR3 sequence: CASSSPVADLSGELFF. In nucleotides, the CDR3 is TGTGCCAGCAGTTCGCCCGTAGCGGACCTTTCTGGGGAGCTGTTTTTT.

Ten or more counts support this clonotype. The chain couples TRBV20-1 to TRBJ2-5, with unresolved D. The V gene's germline CDR1 is DFQATT and CDR2 SNEGSKA (reference sequence). V was shortened by 3 bases and J by 1 base, with 6 bases between the two germline ends. The CDR3 is 12 amino acids. For the CDR3, the DNA is TGCAGTGCTAGCCCGGGCCAAGAGACCCAGTACTTC. Protein: CSASPGQETQYF.

The V gene is TRBV24-1, the J gene TRBJ1-4; 10 bases map to TRBD1. The CDR3 loop spans 15 amino acids. CDR1 and CDR2 from the germline V gene are KGHDR and SFDVKD. With 4 bases clipped from V and 8 bases from J, the junction kept 6 bases outside the gene matches. CDR3: CATSDPGTGEEKLFF. The CDR3 coding sequence is TGTGCCACCAGTGACCCAGGGACAGGGGAGGAAAAACTGTTTTTT.

The J gene is TRBJ2-7, the V gene TRBV20-1, with TRBD2 matching 15 bases. After removal of 2 bases from V and 3 bases from J, the junction contained 11 bases not matched to a gene. The CDR3 is 18 amino acids. Germline CDR1 reads DFQATT; CDR2 reads SNEGSKA (reference sequence). The CDR3: CSARQPRTSGGAFYEQYF. DNA of the CDR3: TGCAGTGCTAGACAACCTAGGACTAGCGGGGGGGCCTTCTACGAGCAGTACTTC.

Note on this clonotype: A single base separates this from a much larger clone, so it may be a read error. Since no conserved phenylalanine or tryptophan closes the CDR3, a read error is the likely cause. The rearrangement uses TRBV15 and TRBJ2-7; 11 bases line up with TRBD2. J was trimmed by 6 bases and V by 8 bases; bases with no gene match: 9. The CDR3 contains 14 residues. The V gene's germline CDR1 is LNHNV and CDR2 YYDKDF (reference sequence). Written as DNA, the CDR3 is TGTGCCACCGGCCCACTAGCGGGAGAAGGCGAGCAGTACTTA. Its translation is CATGPLAGEGEQYL.

The chain recombines TRBV11-2 with TRBJ1-4; no definite D call. CDR1 and CDR2 from the germline V gene are SGHAT and FQNNGV. The CDR3 is 13 residues long. Trimming stripped 4 bases from V and 4 bases from J, with 7 bases between. The chain's CDR3 is CASSSIYNEKLFF. The CDR3 coding sequence is TGTGCCAGCAGCTCCATTTATAATGAAAAACTGTTTTTT.

The V call is TRBV19, the J call TRBJ2-6, with TRBD2 matching 9 bases. CDR1 LNHDA and CDR2 SQIVND come from the germline V gene (reference sequence). There are 19 residues in the CDR3. The V and J ends lost 6 bases and 0 bases, in that order; junction bases with no gene match: 12. Written as DNA, the CDR3 is TGTGCCAGTAGGAAAGCGGGAGGTCCTACCCTCTCTGGGGCCAACGTCCTGACTTTC. This encodes CASRKAGGPTLSGANVLTF.

The table lists this clonotype with a few counts. The chain uses TRBV7-9 and TRBJ2-7, with D maybe TRBD2 (5 bases). The CDR3 totals 14 residues. Deletions cut 5 bases from V and 7 bases from J, with 18 bases between. Germline values: CDR1 SEHNR, CDR2 FQNEAQ (reference sequence). CDR3 residues: CASSLISPPGEQYF. The CDR3 DNA reads as TGTGCCAGCAGCCTTATCTCCCCCCCGGGGGAGCAGTACTTC. Full variable domain (rest looked up from reference TRBV7-9 and TRBJ2-7): DTGVSQNPRHKITKRGQNVTFRCDPISEHNRLYWYRQTLGQGPEFLTYFQNEAQLEKSRLLSDRFSAERPKGSFSTLEIQRTEQGDSAMYLCASSLISPPGEQYFGPGTRLTVT.

Comment on this clonotype: Germline and junction disagree at one end, which may indicate a read error. The chain employs TRBV24-1 and TRBJ1-5; D is possibly TRBD1 (6 bases). This CDR3 is built from 16 residues. CDR1 and CDR2 (germline): KGHDR, SFDVKD. CDR3 sequence: CASSPYRVGSNQPQHF. Written as DNA, the CDR3 is TGTGCCAGCAGTCCATACAGGGTAGGAAGCAATCAGCCCCAGCATTTT.

There are many counts of this clonotype. The V gene is TRBV7-6, the J gene TRBJ1-6; the match to TRBD1 covers 7 bases. Trimming took 2 bases from V and 9 from J; bases not matched to a gene: 10. CDR3 length: 16 amino acids. Looked up from germline, CDR1 is SGHVS and CDR2 is FNYEAQ. The chain's CDR3 is CASSLKAGQQISPLHF. In nucleotides, the CDR3 is TGTGCCAGCAGCTTAAAGGCGGGACAGCAAATTTCACCCCTCCACTTT.